This is a list of T cell receptor beta chains from one sample in a study of shared clonotypes between healthy human individuals. This table comes from immunoSEQ multiplex PCR, and its TCRdb copy is limited to in-frame clones, with some not included. The sample has about 600,000 clones; around 97% are singletons. The sequenced sample was naive CD4+ T cells sorted from blood. The receptors shown here come from a woman aged 25 to 39 in good health. The CDR3 runs from the conserved cysteine through the conserved F or W.

v_gene: TRBV30
j_gene: TRBJ2-1
CDR3aa: CAWRGTQADEQFF

v_gene: TRBV5-6
j_gene: TRBJ2-3
CDR3aa: CASSLSAGSNTDTQYF

v_gene: TRBV6-4
j_gene: -
CDR3aa: CASSDSGLSPYEQYF

v_gene: TRBV28
j_gene: TRBJ2-3
CDR3aa: CASSSGTSGITDTQYF

v_gene: TRBV30
j_gene: TRBJ1-1
CDR3aa: CAWIRGALNTEAFF

v_gene: TRBV5-1
j_gene: TRBJ2-7
CDR3aa: CASSSTSGTVEQYF

v_gene: TRBV19
j_gene: TRBJ2-2
CDR3aa: CASRRTVLDTGELFF

v_gene: TRBV10-3
j_gene: TRBJ2-7
CDR3aa: CAISELNSGGYEQYF

v_gene: TRBV19
j_gene: TRBJ1-1
CDR3aa: CASRPSRRPLEAFF

v_gene: TRBV5-8
j_gene: TRBJ1-3
CDR3aa: CASRGRPGNTIYF

v_gene: TRBV13
j_gene: TRBJ2-1
CDR3aa: CASSHDRENEQFF

v_gene: TRBV28
j_gene: TRBJ1-1
CDR3aa: CASSLSWENTEAFF

v_gene: TRBV2
j_gene: TRBJ2-3
CDR3aa: CASSPGTSGRASTDTQYF

v_gene: TRBV5-5
j_gene: TRBJ1-5
CDR3aa: CASSSPGQNQPQHF

v_gene: TRBV7-9
j_gene: TRBJ1-1
CDR3aa: CASSTTTEAFF

v_gene: TRBV7-9
j_gene: TRBJ2-3
CDR3aa: CASRTDTQYF

v_gene: TRBV5-6
j_gene: TRBJ1-1
CDR3aa: CASSLVRRGTEAFF

v_gene: TRBV28
j_gene: TRBJ2-7
CDR3aa: CASSRGWYEQYF

v_gene: TRBV6-5
j_gene: TRBJ1-1
CDR3aa: CASSYEGRTLF

v_gene: TRBV18
j_gene: TRBJ2-7
CDR3aa: CASSPVAPSSYEQYF

v_gene: TRBV5-5
j_gene: TRBJ1-1
CDR3aa: CASSLLQFDTEAFF

v_gene: TRBV14
j_gene: TRBJ2-7
CDR3aa: CASSQEVRLAGGPHEQYF

v_gene: TRBV7-2
j_gene: TRBJ2-7
CDR3aa: CASSPGQTYEQYF

v_gene: TRBV5-8
j_gene: TRBJ1-5
CDR3aa: CASSLATAAYSNQPQHF

v_gene: TRBV11-2
j_gene: TRBJ2-3
CDR3aa: CASSSAGLAGIDTQYF

v_gene: TRBV9
j_gene: TRBJ1-3
CDR3aa: CASSPRVQSFSGNTIYF

v_gene: TRBV5-1
j_gene: TRBJ2-1
CDR3aa: CASSPSGAGVNEQFF

v_gene: TRBV7-6
j_gene: TRBJ2-2
CDR3aa: CASSPREGRNTGELFF

v_gene: TRBV2
j_gene: TRBJ1-1
CDR3aa: CASSEAPGGTEAFF

v_gene: TRBV9
j_gene: TRBJ2-5
CDR3aa: CASSGETQYF

v_gene: TRBV5-4
j_gene: TRBJ2-3
CDR3aa: CASSRQLAGADTQYF